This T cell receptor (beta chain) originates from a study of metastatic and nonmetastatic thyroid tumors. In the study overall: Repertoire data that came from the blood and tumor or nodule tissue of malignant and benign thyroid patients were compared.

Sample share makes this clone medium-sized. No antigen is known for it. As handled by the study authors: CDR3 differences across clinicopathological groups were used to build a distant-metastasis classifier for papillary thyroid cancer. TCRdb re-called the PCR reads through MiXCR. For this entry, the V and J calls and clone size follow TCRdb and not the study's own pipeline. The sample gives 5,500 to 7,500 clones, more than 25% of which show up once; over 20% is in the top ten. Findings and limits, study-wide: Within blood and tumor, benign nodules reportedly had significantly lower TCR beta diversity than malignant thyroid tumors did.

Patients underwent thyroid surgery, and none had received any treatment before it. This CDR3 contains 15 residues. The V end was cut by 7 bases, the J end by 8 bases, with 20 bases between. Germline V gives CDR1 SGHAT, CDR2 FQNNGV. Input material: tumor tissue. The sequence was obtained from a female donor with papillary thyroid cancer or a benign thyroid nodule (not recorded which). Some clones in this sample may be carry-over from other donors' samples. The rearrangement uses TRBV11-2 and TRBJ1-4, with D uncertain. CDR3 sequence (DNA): TGTGCCAGCAAAATAGGACCCGCTAGTGGAGAAAAACTGTTTTTT. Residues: CASKIGPASGEKLFF.